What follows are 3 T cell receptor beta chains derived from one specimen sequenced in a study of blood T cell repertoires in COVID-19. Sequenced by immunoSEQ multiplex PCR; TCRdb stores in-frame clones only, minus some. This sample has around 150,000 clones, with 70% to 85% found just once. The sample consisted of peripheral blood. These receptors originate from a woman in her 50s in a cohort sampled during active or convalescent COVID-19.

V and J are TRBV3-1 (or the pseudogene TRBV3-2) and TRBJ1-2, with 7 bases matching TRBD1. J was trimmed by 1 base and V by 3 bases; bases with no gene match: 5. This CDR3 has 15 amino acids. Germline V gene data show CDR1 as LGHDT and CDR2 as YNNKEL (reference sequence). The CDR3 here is CASSHGDRDNYGYTF. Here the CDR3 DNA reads TGTGCCAGCAGCCACGGGGACAGAGATAACTATGGCTACACCTTC.

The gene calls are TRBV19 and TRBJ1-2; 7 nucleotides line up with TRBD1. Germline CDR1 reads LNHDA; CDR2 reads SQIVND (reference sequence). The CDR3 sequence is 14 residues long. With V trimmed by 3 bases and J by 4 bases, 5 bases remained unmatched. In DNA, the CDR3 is TGTGCCAGTAGTATGGAGGGACAGCCCTATGGCTACACCTTC. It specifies CASSMEGQPYGYTF.

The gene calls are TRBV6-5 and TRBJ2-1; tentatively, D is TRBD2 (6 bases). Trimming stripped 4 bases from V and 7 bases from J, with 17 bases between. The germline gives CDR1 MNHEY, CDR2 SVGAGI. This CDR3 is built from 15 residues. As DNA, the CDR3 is TGTGCCAGCAGTTCTAGGACTGCCGCGGGAAATGAGCAGTTCTTC. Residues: CASSSRTAAGNEQFF.